This T cell receptor (beta chain) derives from a study of CD8+CD57+ T cells in acquired aplastic anemia. TCR beta VDJ and CDR3 profiles were obtained from a genomic DNA template. TCRdb used MiXCR to reprocess the reads, holding one entry per CDR3 protein. The table shows 260,000 or so distinct CDR3 sequences, with 82% occurring only once. In the case of this clonotype: Its ends do not fully match the called genes, so a read error is possible.

Before being chosen for sequencing, patients had shown CD8+CD57+ cell expansion by flow cytometry. Sequencing was done on a sample of sorted CD4+, CD8+, or CD8+CD57+ T cells (not recorded which) from PBMCs. The TCR was taken from a human donor with aplastic anemia.

The CDR3 spells CASSLAGGPDTQAF. CDR3 DNA sequence: TGTGCCAGCAGCTTAGCGGGGGGTCCGGATACGCAAGCTTTT. The chain carries TRBV2 and TRBJ2-3, with 10 positions matching TRBD2. The germline V gene has CDR1 SNHLY and CDR2 FYNNEI. The CDR3 has 14 residues.